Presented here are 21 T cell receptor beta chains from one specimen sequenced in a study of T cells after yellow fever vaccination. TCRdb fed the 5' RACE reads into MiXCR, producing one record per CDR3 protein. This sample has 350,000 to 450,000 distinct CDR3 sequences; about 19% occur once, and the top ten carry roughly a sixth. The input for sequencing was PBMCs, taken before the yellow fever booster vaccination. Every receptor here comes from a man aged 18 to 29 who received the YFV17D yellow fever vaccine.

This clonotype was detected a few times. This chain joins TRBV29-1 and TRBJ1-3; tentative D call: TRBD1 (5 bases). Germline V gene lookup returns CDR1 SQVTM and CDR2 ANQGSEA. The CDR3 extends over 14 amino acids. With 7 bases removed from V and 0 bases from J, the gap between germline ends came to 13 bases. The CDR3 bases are TGCAGCGGGATGGGGGGGAACTCTGGAAACACCATATATTTT. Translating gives CSGMGGNSGNTIYF.

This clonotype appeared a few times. CDR3 in amino acids: CASSQDLDEQFF. The CDR3 bases are TGCGCCAGCAGCCAAGATCTAGATGAGCAGTTCTTC. This sequence joins TRBV4-1 and TRBJ2-1, with D hard to call. This CDR3 comprises 12 residues. Trimming shortened V by 0 bases and J by 8 bases, and 5 bases separated the two germline ends. Germline assignment: CDR1 MGHRA and CDR2 YSYEKL.

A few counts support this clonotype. CDR3 coding DNA: TGCGCCAGCAGCCAAGGGGCTGGGAAATCCTACGAGCAGTACTTC. This encodes CASSQGAGKSYEQYF. This chain uses TRBV4-3 with TRBJ2-7, with no clear D. CDR3 length: 15 residues. V shed 1 base and J shed 1 base, with 11 bases lying between them. Germline CDR1 and CDR2: LGHNA and YSLEER.

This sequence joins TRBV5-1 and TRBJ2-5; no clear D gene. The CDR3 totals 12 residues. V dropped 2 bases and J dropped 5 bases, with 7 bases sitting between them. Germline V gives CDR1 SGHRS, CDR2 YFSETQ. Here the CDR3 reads CASSFDVETQYF. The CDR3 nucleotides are TGCGCCAGCAGCTTCGATGTTGAGACCCAGTACTTC.

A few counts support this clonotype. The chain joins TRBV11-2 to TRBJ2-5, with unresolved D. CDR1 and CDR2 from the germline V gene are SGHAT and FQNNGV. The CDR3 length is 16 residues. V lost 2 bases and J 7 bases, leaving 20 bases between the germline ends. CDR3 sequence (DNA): TGTGCCAGCAGCTTACAGGAGAGATTTTTCGGTGGGACCCAGTACTTC. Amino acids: CASSLQERFFGGTQYF.

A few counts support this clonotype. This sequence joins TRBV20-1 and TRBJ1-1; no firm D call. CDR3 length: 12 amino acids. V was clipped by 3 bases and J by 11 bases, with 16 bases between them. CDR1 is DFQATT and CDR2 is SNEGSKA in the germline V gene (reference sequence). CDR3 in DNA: TGCAGTGCTAGGAGGGTGGACGTAGAGGCTTTCTTT. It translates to CSARRVDVEAFF.

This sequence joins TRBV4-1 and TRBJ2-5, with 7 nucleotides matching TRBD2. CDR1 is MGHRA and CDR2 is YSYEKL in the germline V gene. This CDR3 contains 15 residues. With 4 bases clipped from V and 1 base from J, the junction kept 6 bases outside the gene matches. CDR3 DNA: TGCGCCAGCAGCCTCCGGGCTAGCGGCCAAGAGACCCAGTACTTC. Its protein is CASSLRASGQETQYF.

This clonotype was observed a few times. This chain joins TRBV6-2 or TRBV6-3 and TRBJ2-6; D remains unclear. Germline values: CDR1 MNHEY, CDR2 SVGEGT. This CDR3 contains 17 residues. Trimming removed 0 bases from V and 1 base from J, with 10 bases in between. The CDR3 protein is CASSYSTGGSGANVLTF. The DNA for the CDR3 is TGTGCCAGCAGTTACTCGACGGGCGGATCTGGGGCCAACGTCCTGACTTTC.

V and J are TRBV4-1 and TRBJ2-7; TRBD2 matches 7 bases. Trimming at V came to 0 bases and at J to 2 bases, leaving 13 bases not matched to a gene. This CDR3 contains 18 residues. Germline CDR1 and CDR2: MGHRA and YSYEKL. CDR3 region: CASSQDWYAGTKTYEQYF. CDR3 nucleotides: TGCGCCAGCAGCCAAGACTGGTACGCTGGGACTAAAACCTACGAGCAGTACTTC.

CDR3: CASTLDGNTGELFF. In DNA, the CDR3 is TGTGCCAGCACTCTGGACGGTAACACCGGGGAGCTGTTTTTT. The chain employs TRBV7-3 and TRBJ2-2; D call uncertain. This CDR3 contains 14 residues. CDR1 and CDR2 from the germline V gene are SGHTA and FQGTGA. V shed 7 bases and J shed 2 bases, with 11 bases lying between them.

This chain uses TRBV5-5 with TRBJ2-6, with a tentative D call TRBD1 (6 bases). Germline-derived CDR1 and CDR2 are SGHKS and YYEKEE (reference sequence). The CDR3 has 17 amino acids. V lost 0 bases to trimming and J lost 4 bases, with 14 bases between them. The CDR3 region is CASSLARGGTGANVLTF. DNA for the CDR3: TGTGCCAGCAGCTTGGCACGAGGGGGAACCGGGGCCAACGTCCTGACTTTC.

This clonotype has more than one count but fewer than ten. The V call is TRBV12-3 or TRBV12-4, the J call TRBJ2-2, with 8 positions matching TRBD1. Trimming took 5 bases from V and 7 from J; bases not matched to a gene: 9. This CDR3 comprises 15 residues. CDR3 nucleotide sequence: TGTGCCAGCAGTCCCCCGGGACAGGAGAGCGGGGAGCTGTTTTTT. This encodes CASSPPGQESGELFF.

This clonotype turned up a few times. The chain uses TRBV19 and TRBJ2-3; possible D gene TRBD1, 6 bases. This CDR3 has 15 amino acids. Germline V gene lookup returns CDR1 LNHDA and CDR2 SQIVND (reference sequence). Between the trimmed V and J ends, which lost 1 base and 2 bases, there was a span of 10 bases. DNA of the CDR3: TGTGCCAGTAGTATAGCATTGGGACACACAGATACGCAGTATTTT. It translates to CASSIALGHTDTQYF.

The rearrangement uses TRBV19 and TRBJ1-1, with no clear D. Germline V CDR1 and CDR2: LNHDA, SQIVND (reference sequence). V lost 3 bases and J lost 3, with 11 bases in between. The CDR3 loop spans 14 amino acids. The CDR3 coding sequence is TGTGCCAGTAGTATGTGGGTAGCGGACACTGAAGCTTTCTTT. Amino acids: CASSMWVADTEAFF.

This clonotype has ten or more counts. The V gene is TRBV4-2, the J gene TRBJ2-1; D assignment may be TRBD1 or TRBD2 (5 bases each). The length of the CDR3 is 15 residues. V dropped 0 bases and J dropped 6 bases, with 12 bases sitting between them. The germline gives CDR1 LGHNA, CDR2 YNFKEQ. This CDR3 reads CASSQDMGEGNEQFF. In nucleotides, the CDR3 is TGTGCCAGCAGCCAAGATATGGGGGAAGGCAATGAGCAGTTCTTC.

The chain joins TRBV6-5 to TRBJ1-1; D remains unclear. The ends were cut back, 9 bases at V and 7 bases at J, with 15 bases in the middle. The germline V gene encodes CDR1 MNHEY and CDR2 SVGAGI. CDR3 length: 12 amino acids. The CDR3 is CASNSRSNEAFF. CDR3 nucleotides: TGTGCCAGTAATTCTAGGAGTAATGAAGCTTTCTTT.

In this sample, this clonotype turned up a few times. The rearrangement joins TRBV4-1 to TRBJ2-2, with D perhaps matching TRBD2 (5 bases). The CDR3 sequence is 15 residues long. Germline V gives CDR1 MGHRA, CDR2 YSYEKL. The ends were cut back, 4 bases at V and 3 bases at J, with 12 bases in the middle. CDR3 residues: CASSLTREHTGELFF. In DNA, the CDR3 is TGCGCCAGCAGCCTTACCCGGGAACACACCGGGGAGCTGTTTTTT.

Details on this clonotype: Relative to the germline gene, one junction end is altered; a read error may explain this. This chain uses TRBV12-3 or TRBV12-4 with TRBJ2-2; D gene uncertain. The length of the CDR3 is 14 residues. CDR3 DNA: TGTGCCAGCAGTCAGCTACGGAACGCCGGGGAGCTGTTTTTT. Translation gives CASSQLRNAGELFF.

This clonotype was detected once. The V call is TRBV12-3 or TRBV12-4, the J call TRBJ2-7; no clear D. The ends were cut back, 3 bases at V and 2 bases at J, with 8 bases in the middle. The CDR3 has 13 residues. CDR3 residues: CASSFQVAYEQYF. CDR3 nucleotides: TGTGCCAGCAGTTTTCAGGTGGCCTACGAGCAGTACTTC.

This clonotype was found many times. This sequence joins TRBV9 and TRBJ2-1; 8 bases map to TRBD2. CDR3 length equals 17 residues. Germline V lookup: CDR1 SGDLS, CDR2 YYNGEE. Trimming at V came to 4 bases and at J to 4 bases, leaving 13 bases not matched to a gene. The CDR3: CASSPGAASGSYNEQFF. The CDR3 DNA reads TGTGCCAGCAGCCCTGGGGCGGCTAGCGGGTCTTACAATGAGCAGTTCTTC.

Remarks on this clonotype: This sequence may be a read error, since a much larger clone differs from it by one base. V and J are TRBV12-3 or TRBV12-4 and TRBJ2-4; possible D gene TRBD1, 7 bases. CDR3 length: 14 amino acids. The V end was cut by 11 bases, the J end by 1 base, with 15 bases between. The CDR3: CASSEGAAKNIQYF. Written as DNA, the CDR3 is TGTGCCTCCTCGGAGGGGGCCGCCAAAAACATTCAGTACTTC.